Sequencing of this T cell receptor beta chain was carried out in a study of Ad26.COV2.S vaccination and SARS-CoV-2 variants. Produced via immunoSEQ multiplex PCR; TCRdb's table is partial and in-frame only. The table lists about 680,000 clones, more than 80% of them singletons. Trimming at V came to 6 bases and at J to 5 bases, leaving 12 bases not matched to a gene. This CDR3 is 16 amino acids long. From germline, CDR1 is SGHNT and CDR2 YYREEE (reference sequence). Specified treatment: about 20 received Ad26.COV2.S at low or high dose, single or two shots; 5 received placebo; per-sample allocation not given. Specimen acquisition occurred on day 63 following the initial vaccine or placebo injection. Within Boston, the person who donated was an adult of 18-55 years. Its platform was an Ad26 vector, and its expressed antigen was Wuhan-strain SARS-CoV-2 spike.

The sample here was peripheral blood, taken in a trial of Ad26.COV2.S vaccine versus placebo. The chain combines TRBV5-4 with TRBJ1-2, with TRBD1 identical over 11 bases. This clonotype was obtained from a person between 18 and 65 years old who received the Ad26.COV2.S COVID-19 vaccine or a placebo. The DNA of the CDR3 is TGTGCCAGCACCGTGGGACAGGGGGGGACTTTGTATGGCTACACCTTC. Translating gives CASTVGQGGTLYGYTF.